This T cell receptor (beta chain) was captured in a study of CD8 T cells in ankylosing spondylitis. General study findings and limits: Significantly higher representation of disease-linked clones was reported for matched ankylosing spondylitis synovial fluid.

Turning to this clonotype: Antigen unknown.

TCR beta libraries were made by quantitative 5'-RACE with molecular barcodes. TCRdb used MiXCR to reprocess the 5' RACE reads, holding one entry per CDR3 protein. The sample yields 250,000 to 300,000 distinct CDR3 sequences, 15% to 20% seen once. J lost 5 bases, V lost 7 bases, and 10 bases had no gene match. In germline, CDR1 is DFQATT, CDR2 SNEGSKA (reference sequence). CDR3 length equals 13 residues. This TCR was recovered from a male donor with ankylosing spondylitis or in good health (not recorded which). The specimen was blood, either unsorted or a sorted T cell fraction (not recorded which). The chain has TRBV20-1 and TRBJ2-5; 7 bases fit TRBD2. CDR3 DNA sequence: TGCAGTGTCAGACGGCTAGCGGTGGAGACCCAGTACTTC. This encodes CSVRRLAVETQYF.